Detailed here is one T cell receptor beta chain. The sample is drawn from a study of shared T cell receptors in the human thymus. CDR3 size: 10 residues. Trimming removed 6 bases at V and 13 bases at J, with 15 bases between. Germline CDR1 and CDR2: DFQATT and SNEGSKA (reference sequence). Method: immunoSEQ multiplex PCR; TCRdb's copy keeps in-frame clones and lacks some. The sample yields more than 550,000 clones, approximately 89% seen once. This sample was shared with a second study, whose subject was human thymus T cells. That study adds: Resections were taken during corrective heart surgery, and the thymus tissue came from these. Apparent bias marked the V and J gene usage of thymic and blood repertoires. Thymic repertoires of unrelated individuals were reported in related research to overlap highly.

The receptor was isolated from a boy in the first two years of life with a congenital heart defect. The sample consisted of thymocytes. The chain links TRBV20-1 to TRBJ1-2; perhaps TRBD1 as D (5 bases). CDR3 in DNA: TGCAGTGCCCTTTCCCAGGGCGGCACCTTC. It translates to CSALSQGGTF.